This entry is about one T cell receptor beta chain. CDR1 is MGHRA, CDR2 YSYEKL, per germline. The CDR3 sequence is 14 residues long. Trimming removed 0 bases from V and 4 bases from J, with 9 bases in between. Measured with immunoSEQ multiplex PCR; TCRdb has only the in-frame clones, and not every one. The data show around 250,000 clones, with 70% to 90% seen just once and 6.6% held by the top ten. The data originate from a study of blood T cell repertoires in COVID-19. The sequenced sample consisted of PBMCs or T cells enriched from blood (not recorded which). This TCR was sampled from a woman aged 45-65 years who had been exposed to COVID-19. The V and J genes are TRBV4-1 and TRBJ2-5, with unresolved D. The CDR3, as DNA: TGCGCCAGCAGCCAAGATCAGGTTATAGAGACCCAGTACTTC. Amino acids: CASSQDQVIETQYF.